The 6 T cell receptor beta chains given below trace back to one sample, sequenced in a study of blood T cell repertoires in COVID-19 (dated by TCRdb to between 2020 and 2021). The library was produced with the immunoSEQ multiplex PCR assay. Not all clones reach the TCRdb copy of this immuneACCESS table, which keeps in-frame sequences only. Checked studies attribute under half of the gap to unresolved V genes and leave the rest unexplained. For this sample the table gives approximately 60,000 clones, of which around 88% were detected only once. 6% to 6.5% of the sample rests with the top ten. Sequences were obtained from peripheral blood. These receptors were obtained from a human donor in a cohort sampled during active COVID-19.

The chain combines TRBV15 with TRBJ1-1; possibly TRBD1 for D (5 bases). The CDR3 spans 15 residues. V lost 0 bases and J lost 3, with 11 bases in between. Germline V gives CDR1 LNHNV, CDR2 YYDKDF (reference sequence). As DNA, the CDR3 is TGTGCCACCAGCAGAGATGCCTGGGGCTACACTGAAGCTTTCTTT. Its protein product is CATSRDAWGYTEAFF.

J is TRBJ1-3 and V is TRBV5-1; a weak D match, TRBD1 (6 bases). This CDR3 has 16 amino acids. V shed 1 base and J shed 3 bases, with 14 bases lying between them. Germline values: CDR1 SGHRS, CDR2 YFSETQ. The CDR3 is CASSLMSGDNGNTIYF. CDR3 sequence (DNA): TGCGCCAGCAGCTTGATGTCAGGGGATAATGGAAACACCATATATTTT.

The chain is built from TRBV6-2 or TRBV6-3 and TRBJ2-1; perhaps TRBD1 as D (6 bases). Germline CDR1 and CDR2: MNHEY and SVGEGT. This CDR3 has 11 residues. The V end was cut by 5 bases, the J end by 16 bases, with 15 bases between. The CDR3 protein is CASSNRDAAFF. The DNA for the CDR3 is TGTGCCAGCAGTAACAGGGATGCGGCATTCTTC.

This clone was detected only once. CDR3 loop: CASTQDTYSTDTQYF. CDR3 sequence (DNA): TGTGCCAGCACCCAAGACACGTATAGCACAGATACGCAGTATTTT. The chain couples TRBV2 to TRBJ2-3; D is uncertain. Germline V CDR1 and CDR2: SNHLY, FYNNEI. The germline V and J ends were trimmed by 7 bases and 0 bases, with 14 bases remaining between them. This CDR3 is 15 amino acids long.

This chain connects TRBV20-1 to TRBJ2-7, with 11 bases that match TRBD2. J gave up 0 bases and V 3 bases, and 4 bases lay outside the gene matches. The CDR3 loop spans 15 amino acids. Germline CDR1 reads DFQATT; CDR2 reads SNEGSKA (reference sequence). CDR3: CSASLAGGSSYEQYF. For the CDR3, the DNA is TGCAGTGCTAGTTTAGCGGGAGGGAGCTCCTACGAGCAGTACTTC.

The gene calls are TRBV6-1 and TRBJ2-7; 9 bases map to TRBD1. The CDR3 sequence is 16 residues long. Germline V gene sequence: CDR1 MNHNS, CDR2 SASEGT. With V trimmed by 2 bases and J by 2 bases, 7 bases remained unmatched. The CDR3 nucleotides are TGTGCCAGCAGTGAAACTAATAACAGGGGGCCCTACGAGCAGTACTTC. Translation gives CASSETNNRGPYEQYF.